A selection of T cell receptor beta chains follows, all from one sample in a study of cytomegalovirus exposure and HLA in healthy donors. Profiled with immunoSEQ multiplex PCR; TCRdb holds only in-frame clones, not every one. The sample carries some 240,000 clones, around 87% recorded once. The sequenced material came from PBMCs. Every receptor here comes from a woman under 30 in good health and CMV-seropositive. The CDR3 runs from the conserved cysteine through the conserved F or W. The order of the fields is CDR3 protein, CDR3 DNA, clone size, V gene, D gene, J gene. The D gene is left open where the match is weak. Size tells how often a clone was seen (once, few, many) or the class of an expanded clone, and some rows leave it out.

CASSISGGSNQPQHF | TGTGCCAGTAGTATATCAGGGGGTAGCAATCAGCCCCAGCATTTT | . | TRBV19 | TRBD1 | TRBJ1-5
CATRPIYRGRIYEQYF | TGTGCCACACGGCCGATCTACAGGGGTAGGATCTACGAGCAGTACTTC | . | TRBV27 | TRBD1 | TRBJ2-7
CASSYRDRITDTQYF | TGTGCCAGCAGTTACCGGGACAGGATCACAGATACGCAGTATTTT | . | TRBV7-6 | TRBD1 | TRBJ2-3
CAISTGTGGNTEAFF | TGTGCCATCAGCACCGGGACAGGCGGGAACACTGAAGCTTTCTTT | . | TRBV10-3 | TRBD1 | TRBJ1-1
CASSLVGETNTEAFF | TGCGCCAGCAGCTTGGTCGGGGAAACGAACACTGAAGCTTTCTTT | . | TRBV5-1 | . | TRBJ1-1
CASIPGTSGSYNEQFF | TGTGCCAGCATCCCGGGGACTAGCGGGAGCTACAATGAGCAGTTCTTC | . | TRBV28 | TRBD2 | TRBJ2-1
CASSQTGTGGVQPQHF | TGCGCCAGCAGCCAAACCGGGACAGGGGGGGTTCAGCCCCAGCATTTT | few | TRBV4-1 | TRBD1 | TRBJ1-5
CASTGEVGKNIQYF | TGTGCCAGCACCGGCGAGGTGGGCAAAAACATTCAGTACTTC | . | TRBV2 | . | TRBJ2-4
CASSPSDRAYTGELFF | TGTGCCAGCAGTCCGTCGGACAGGGCATACACCGGGGAGCTGTTTTTT | . | TRBV28 | TRBD1 | TRBJ2-2
CASRWTGGIHQPQHF | TGTGCCAGCAGGTGGACAGGGGGTATCCATCAGCCCCAGCATTTT | . | TRBV27 | TRBD1 | TRBJ1-5
CASRQGATQPQHF | TGCGCCAGTCGACAGGGGGCCACTCAGCCCCAGCATTTT | few | TRBV10-2 | TRBD1 | TRBJ1-5
CASSSVAGAYNEQFF | TGTGCCAGCAGCTCAGTAGCGGGGGCCTACAATGAGCAGTTCTTC | . | TRBV7-6 | TRBD2 | TRBJ2-1
CAWNPNGYEQYF | TGTGCCTGGAATCCGAACGGGTACGAGCAGTACTTC | . | TRBV30 | . | TRBJ2-7
CASSLPRQGRKHYEQYF | TGTGCCAGCAGTTTACCCCGACAGGGGCGGAAACACTACGAGCAGTACTTC | . | TRBV28 | TRBD1 | TRBJ2-7
CASSSLTDNTEAFF | TGTGCCAGCAGTTCCCTGACAGATAACACTGAAGCTTTCTTT | . | TRBV27 | . | TRBJ1-1
CASSSHRGRDTDTQYF | TGTGCCAGCAGTAGTCACAGGGGGCGGGACACAGATACGCAGTATTTT | . | TRBV27 | TRBD1 | TRBJ2-3
CASSPQGQGAYGYTF | TGTGCCAGCAGTCCCCAGGGACAGGGGGCCTATGGCTACACCTTC | . | TRBV27 | TRBD1 | TRBJ1-2
CASSEWGEVRNQPQHF | TGTGCCAGCAGCGAATGGGGGGAGGTAAGGAATCAGCCCCAGCATTTT | . | TRBV7-8 | . | TRBJ1-5
CASSLASGSYYEQYF | TGTGCCAGCAGCTTAGCTAGCGGGAGCTACTACGAGCAGTACTTC | once | TRBV7-9 | TRBD2 | TRBJ2-7
CASSEMVAGYYGYTF | TGTGCCAGCAGTGAAATGGTGGCCGGGTACTATGGCTACACCTTC | . | TRBV6-1 | . | TRBJ1-2
CASSLRGQYF | TGTGCCAGCAGCCTTCGGGGGCAGTACTTC | . | TRBV28 | . | TRBJ2-7